Below, one TCR beta chain is given with its context. The antigen is unknown. Primers for the PCR totalled 60 Vbeta and 13 Jbeta. Sequencing used immunoSEQ multiplex PCR; TCRdb keeps in-frame clones, though not all of them. The table for this sample gives 150,000 to 250,000 clones. The data were taken from a study of cytomegalovirus exposure and HLA in healthy donors. Study findings and constraints: Within an earlier analysis, most TCR beta V segments proved productive either about 90% or about 30% of the time.

The CDR3 is made up of 15 amino acids. Losses at the gene ends were 1 base for V and 6 bases for J; bases not matched to a gene: 8. Germline-derived CDR1 and CDR2 are KGHSH and LQKENI. This TCR was sampled from a boy between 10 and 17 years old in good health and CMV-seronegative. The rearrangement joins TRBV18 to TRBJ2-7, with 8 bases that match TRBD1. The sample taken for sequencing was PBMCs. The CDR3 coding sequence is TGTGCCAGCTCACCACATCCGACAGGGGTTGGCGAGCAGTACTTC. It codes for CASSPHPTGVGEQYF.